This record looks at one TCR beta chain sequence and its context. This clonotype was detected many times. Its recognized antigen is unknown. Within one base of it there is no much larger clone, and no base qualities were kept. Graves' hyperthyroidism was defined as stable when no progression to ophthalmopathy occurred over 18 months of follow-up. Hyperthyroidism patients were newly diagnosed, with disease duration under 2 months, and aged 18 to 65 years. Patients with uncontrolled infections, other autoimmune diseases, pregnancy or lactation were excluded. Diagnoses were established on the basis of clinical symptoms, serum thyroxine and TRAb, thyroid ultrasound, and orbital computed tomography. PBMCs were separated from 8 to 10 ml of fresh peripheral blood using Ficoll-Paque density gradient centrifugation. Trizol reagent was used to extract total RNA, and RNA quality was then checked on an Agilent 2100 Bioanalyzer.

The data were obtained in a study of T cells in Graves' hyperthyroidism and ophthalmopathy (dated by TCRdb to about 2019). At the level of the whole study: Peripheral blood was sampled at the time of initial diagnosis, prior to any treatment. After sampling, hyperthyroidism patients received methimazole starting at 30 mg daily, and ophthalmopathy patients received high-dose intravenous methylprednisolone. The 100 or so discovery patients were divided at random into training and test sets in a 7:3 ratio. In addition, the study compared T-cell repertoires in thyroid tissue and in blood from roughly 6 Graves' hyperthyroidism patients. According to the paper, TCR Vbeta CDR3 sequencing was carried out on over 130 peripheral blood samples, which came from under 50 ophthalmopathy, 75 to 80 hyperthyroidism and roughly 17 progressor patients. Prospective prediction of ophthalmopathy was tested in an independent validation cohort of about 19 hyperthyroidism patients and some 17 patients who later progressed to ophthalmopathy. To identify distinguishing TCR V-J signatures, a discovery cohort of 100 or so patients was used, comprising 40 to 45 with Graves' ophthalmopathy and 57 with stable Graves' hyperthyroidism. What the research found in general, with its limitations: Ophthalmopathy was separated from stable hyperthyroidism by a 13 V-J signature model, with approximately 85% sensitivity and about 84% specificity obtained in cross-validation and 80%/75% obtained in testing. During validation, the model predicted progression to ophthalmopathy a median of approximately 7 months ahead of onset, with more than 55% sensitivity and more than 72% specificity. Most expanded thyroid clonotypes (frequency above 0.001) were also detected in blood, a finding suggesting that blood repertoires may reflect thyroid immune responses. No statistical method was used to set the sample size in advance, and investigators knew the group allocation.

The TCR beta CDR3 regions were amplified from RNA transcripts. A first-round RT-PCR of the TCR CDR3 used the HTBI primer set with the Qiagen OneStep RT-PCR kit. Libraries were constructed in a second round of multiplex PCR, after which size selection and purification were carried out. Libraries were sequenced paired-end with 100 bp reads on an Illumina HiSeq2000. The paper's processing steps were these. SOAPnuke was used to process the raw data, removing reads that contained adapters or uncalled bases, had a mean Phred below 15, or lacked an exact match to the constant primer or identifier. High-quality paired reads were merged with COPE v1.2.5, and unique nucleotide sequences were defined as clonotypes. Clonotypes were aligned to IMGT TRBV, TRBD and TRBJ reference segments using MiTCR v1.1. Analysis was restricted to V-J combinations with a frequency above 0.0001, which covered roughly 99% of repertoires. The TCS score was defined as F50 (clonal expansion) divided by E x V (chaos), with BLOSUM62-based TCRdist calculated between CDR3 peptides within each V-J. Welch's t-statistics and random forest reduced 500 to 650 V-J features to under 15, which were used in a naive Bayes classifier (R e1071). In TCRdb, the public reads were trimmed at Q25 with fastp and aligned with MiXCR, with productive beta chains retained. Every entry covers one CDR3 protein and lists the most common genes and DNA from its rows. TCRdb's processing, not the authors' own work, is the source of the V and J calls. For this sample there are about 380,000 distinct CDR3 sequences; roughly 14% appear just once. Around 10% of the sample is held by the ten biggest clonotypes.

CDR1 and CDR2 were assigned from the germline V gene as KGHSH and LQKENI. V is clipped by 3 bases and J by 2 bases, and the sequence between their germline boundaries is 8 bases long. The CDR3 has 13 amino acids, counting the end cysteine and phenylalanine. Only the CDR3 portion is preserved as DNA: 39 bases, with reading frame beginning at the first base. The sequence is built from TRBV18 and TRBJ2-7; the D region possibly corresponds to TRBD1 (6 bases align). The TCR originated in a woman between 55 and 75 years old with Graves' hyperthyroidism. The sample comprised blood. The CDR3 sequence is CASSPRQAYEQYF. The nucleotides read TGTGCCAGCTCACCGAGACAGGCCTACGAGCAGTACTTC.